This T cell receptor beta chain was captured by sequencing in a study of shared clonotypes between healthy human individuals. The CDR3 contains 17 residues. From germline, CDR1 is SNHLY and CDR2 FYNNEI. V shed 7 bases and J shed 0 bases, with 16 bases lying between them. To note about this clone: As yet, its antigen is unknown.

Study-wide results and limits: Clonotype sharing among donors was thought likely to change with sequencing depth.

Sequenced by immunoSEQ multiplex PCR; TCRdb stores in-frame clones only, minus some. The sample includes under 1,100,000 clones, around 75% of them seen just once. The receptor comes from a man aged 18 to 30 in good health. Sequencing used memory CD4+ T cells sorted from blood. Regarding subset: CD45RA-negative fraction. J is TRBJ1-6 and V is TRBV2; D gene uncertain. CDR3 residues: CASKMDGLSSYNSPLHF. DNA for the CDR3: TGTGCCAGCAAGATGGACGGCCTTAGCTCCTATAATTCACCCCTCCACTTT.